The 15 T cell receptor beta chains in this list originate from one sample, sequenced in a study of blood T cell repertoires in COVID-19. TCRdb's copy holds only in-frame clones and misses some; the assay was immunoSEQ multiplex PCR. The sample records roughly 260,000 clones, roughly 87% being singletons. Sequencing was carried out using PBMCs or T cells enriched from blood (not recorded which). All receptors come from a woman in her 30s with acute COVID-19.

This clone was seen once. CDR3 loop: CASSIGALNTEAFF. CDR3 DNA sequence: TGTGCCAGTAGTATAGGGGCGCTGAACACTGAAGCTTTCTTT. The chain couples TRBV19 to TRBJ1-1; no definite D call. CDR1 is LNHDA, CDR2 SQIVND, per germline (reference sequence). CDR3 length: 14 residues. Trimming cost V 1 base and J 0 bases, with 6 bases left between them.

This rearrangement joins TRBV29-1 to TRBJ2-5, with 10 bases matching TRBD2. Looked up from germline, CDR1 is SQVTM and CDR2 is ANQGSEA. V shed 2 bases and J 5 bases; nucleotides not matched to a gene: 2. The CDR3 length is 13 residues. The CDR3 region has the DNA TGCAGCGTTGAAACGGGACTAGCGGAGACCCAGTACTTC. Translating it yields CSVETGLAETQYF. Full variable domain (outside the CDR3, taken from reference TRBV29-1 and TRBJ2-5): SAVISQKPSRDICQRGTSLTIQCQVDSQVTMMFWYRQQPGQSLTLIATANQGSEATYESGFVIDKFPISRPNLTFSTLTVSNMSPEDSSIYLCSVETGLAETQYFGPGTRLLVL.

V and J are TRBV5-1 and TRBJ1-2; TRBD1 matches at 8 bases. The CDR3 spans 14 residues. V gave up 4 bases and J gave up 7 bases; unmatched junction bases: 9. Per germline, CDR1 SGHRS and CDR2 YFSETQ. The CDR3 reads CASSLRGLVGGYTF. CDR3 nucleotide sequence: TGCGCCAGCAGCCTCAGGGGGCTCGTCGGTGGCTACACCTTC.

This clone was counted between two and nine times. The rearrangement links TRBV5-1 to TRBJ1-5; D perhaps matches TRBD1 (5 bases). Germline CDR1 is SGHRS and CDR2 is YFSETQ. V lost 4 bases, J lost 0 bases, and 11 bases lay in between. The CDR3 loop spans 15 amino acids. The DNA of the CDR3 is TGCGCCAGCAGCCTGGACGGACATAGCAATCAGCCCCAGCATTTT. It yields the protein CASSLDGHSNQPQHF.

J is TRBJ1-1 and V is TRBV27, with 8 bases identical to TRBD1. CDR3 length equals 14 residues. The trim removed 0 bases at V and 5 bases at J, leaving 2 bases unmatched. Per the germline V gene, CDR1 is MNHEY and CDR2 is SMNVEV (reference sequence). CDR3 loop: CASSLSDRATEAFF. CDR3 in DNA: TGTGCCAGCAGTTTATCGGACAGGGCTACTGAAGCTTTCTTT.

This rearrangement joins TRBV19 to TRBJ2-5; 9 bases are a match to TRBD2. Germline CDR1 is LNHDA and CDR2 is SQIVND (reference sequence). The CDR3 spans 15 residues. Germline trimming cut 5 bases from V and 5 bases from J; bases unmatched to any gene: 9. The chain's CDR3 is CASSPTRGGLETQYF. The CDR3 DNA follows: TGTGCCAGTAGTCCCACGCGGGGGGGGCTGGAGACCCAGTACTTC.

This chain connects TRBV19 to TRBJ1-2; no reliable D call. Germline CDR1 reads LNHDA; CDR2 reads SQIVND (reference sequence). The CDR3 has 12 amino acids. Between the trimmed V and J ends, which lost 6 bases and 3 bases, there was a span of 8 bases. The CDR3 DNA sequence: TGTGCCAGTAGCCGGAGGTACTATGGCTACACCTTC. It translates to CASSRRYYGYTF. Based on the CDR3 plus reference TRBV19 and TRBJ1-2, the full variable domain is DGGITQSPKYLFRKEGQNVTLSCEQNLNHDAMYWYRQDPGQGLRLIYYSQIVNDFQKGDIAEGYSVSREKKESFPLTVTSAQKNPTAFYLCASSRRYYGYTFGSGTRLTVV.

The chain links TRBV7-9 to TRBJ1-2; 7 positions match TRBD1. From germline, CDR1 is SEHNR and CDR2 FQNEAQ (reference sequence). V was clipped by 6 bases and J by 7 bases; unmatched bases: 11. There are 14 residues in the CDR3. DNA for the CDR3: TGTGCCAGCAGTGACGACAGGGCATATCGTGGCTACACCTTC. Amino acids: CASSDDRAYRGYTF.

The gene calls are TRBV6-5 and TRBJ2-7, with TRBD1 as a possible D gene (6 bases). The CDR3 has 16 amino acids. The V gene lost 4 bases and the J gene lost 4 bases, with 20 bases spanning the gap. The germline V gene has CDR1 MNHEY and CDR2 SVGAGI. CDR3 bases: TGTGCCAGCAGTTTCCCCTCTAGGGGGTCAGGGTACGAGCAGTACTTC. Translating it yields CASSFPSRGSGYEQYF.

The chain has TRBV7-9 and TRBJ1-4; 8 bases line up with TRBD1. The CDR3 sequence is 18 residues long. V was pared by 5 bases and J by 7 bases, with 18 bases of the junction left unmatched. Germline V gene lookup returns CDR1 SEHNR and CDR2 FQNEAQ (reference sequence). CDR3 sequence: CASSLTGGLSFDPEKLFF. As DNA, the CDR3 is TGTGCCAGCAGCCTAACAGGGGGGCTTTCTTTCGACCCTGAAAAACTGTTTTTT.

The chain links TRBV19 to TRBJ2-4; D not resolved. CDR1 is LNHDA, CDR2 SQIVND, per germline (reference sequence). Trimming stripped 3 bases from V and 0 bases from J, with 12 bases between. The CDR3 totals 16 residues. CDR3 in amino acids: CASSIESYRAKNIQYF. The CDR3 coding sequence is TGTGCCAGTAGTATCGAAAGTTATAGAGCCAAAAACATTCAGTACTTC.

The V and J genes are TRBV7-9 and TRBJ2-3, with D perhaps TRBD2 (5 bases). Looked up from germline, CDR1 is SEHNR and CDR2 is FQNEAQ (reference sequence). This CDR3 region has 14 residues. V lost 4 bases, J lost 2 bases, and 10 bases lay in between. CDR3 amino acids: CASSSGLHTDTQYF. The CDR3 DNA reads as TGTGCCAGCAGCTCGGGGTTACACACAGATACGCAGTATTTT.

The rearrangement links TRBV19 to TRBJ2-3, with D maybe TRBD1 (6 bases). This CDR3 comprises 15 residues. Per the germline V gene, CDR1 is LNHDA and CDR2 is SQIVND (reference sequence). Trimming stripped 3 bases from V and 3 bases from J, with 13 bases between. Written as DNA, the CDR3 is TGTGCCAGTAGTATCGCAGGGGTTGGAACAGATACGCAGTATTTT. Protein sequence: CASSIAGVGTDTQYF. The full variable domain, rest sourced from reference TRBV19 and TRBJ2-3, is DGGITQSPKYLFRKEGQNVTLSCEQNLNHDAMYWYRQDPGQGLRLIYYSQIVNDFQKGDIAEGYSVSREKKESFPLTVTSAQKNPTAFYLCASSIAGVGTDTQYFGPGTRLTVL.

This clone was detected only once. This CDR3 is CASSTGSYYGYTF. CDR3 DNA sequence: TGTGCCAGCAGCACAGGGTCCTACTATGGCTACACCTTC. The chain is built from TRBV7-9 and TRBJ1-2, with D perhaps TRBD1 (6 bases). Deletions cut 5 bases from V and 3 bases from J, with 10 bases between. CDR3 length: 13 residues. CDR1 and CDR2 (germline): SEHNR, FQNEAQ (reference sequence).

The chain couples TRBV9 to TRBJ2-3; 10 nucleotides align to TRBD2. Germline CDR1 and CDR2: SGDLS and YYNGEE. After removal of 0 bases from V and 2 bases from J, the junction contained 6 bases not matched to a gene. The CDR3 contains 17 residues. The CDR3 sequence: CASSVDLAGAFTDTQYF. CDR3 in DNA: TGTGCCAGCAGCGTAGATCTAGCGGGGGCCTTCACAGATACGCAGTATTTT.